This T cell receptor (beta chain) was sequenced for a study of T cell repertoires in cytomegalovirus infection. Study-wide context: CMV infection plus the matching HLA type was flagged by public TCR beta signatures. Study-wide findings and caveats: CMV carriers with the relevant HLA were identified by cumulative public TCR beta family frequency.

Concerning this clonotype itself: Its cognate antigen is unknown.

TCRdb re-called the reads with MiXCR, one entry per CDR3 protein. The table lists about 220,000 distinct CDR3 sequences, 35% to 45% of them singletons. CDR3 length: 15 amino acids. The germline V and J ends were trimmed by 1 base and 4 bases, with 12 bases remaining between them. CDR1 is LNHDA and CDR2 is SQIVND in the germline V gene (reference sequence). The starting material was CD8+ T cells from cultured PBMCs, obtained from culture after CMV antigen stimulation. The rearrangement links TRBV19 to TRBJ2-3; D might be TRBD2 (6 bases). The source is a human donor in good health (CMV status not recorded). Some clones in this sample may be carry-over from other donors' samples. The chain's CDR3 is CASSIAGSGADTQYF. The CDR3, as DNA: TGTGCCAGTAGTATAGCCGGGAGCGGAGCAGATACGCAGTATTTT.